Shown below are 17 T cell receptor beta chains from a single sample sequenced in a study of cytomegalovirus exposure and HLA in healthy donors. The data were produced by immunoSEQ multiplex PCR, yet TCRdb's version contains in-frame clones alone and is incomplete. This table has fewer than 85,000 clones, 94% appearing once. The specimen sequenced was PBMCs. The receptors were gathered from a young woman in good health and CMV-seronegative.

The V gene is TRBV28, the J gene TRBJ2-5; weak D call: TRBD1 (5 bases). The CDR3 loop spans 14 amino acids. Germline lookup yields CDR1 MDHEN and CDR2 SYDVKM. Trimming stripped 4 bases from V and 3 bases from J, with 12 bases between. CDR3 region: CASSSRTRKETQYF. CDR3 sequence (DNA): TGTGCCAGCAGTTCTCGGACAAGGAAAGAGACCCAGTACTTC.

The genes are TRBV11-2 and TRBJ2-5; 9 bases align to TRBD1. The CDR3 spans 13 residues. The V segment lost 5 bases and the J segment 5 bases; nucleotides outside the gene matches: 3. In germline, CDR1 is SGHAT, CDR2 FQNNGV. The CDR3 region has the DNA TGTGCCAGCAGCCAGGACAGGGGTGAGACCCAGTACTTC. Translated, it gives CASSQDRGETQYF.

This clone was seen just once. In the same sample, other DNA sequences code for this CDR3. The chain carries TRBV9 and TRBJ2-5; tentative D call: TRBD2 (5 bases). V lost 2 bases and J 2 bases, leaving 7 bases between the germline ends. CDR1 is SGDLS and CDR2 is YYNGEE in the germline V gene. The CDR3 consists of 13 residues. CDR3 coding DNA: TGTGCCAGCAGCGTCGCGGGTCAAGAGACCCAGTACTTC. Its protein product is CASSVAGQETQYF.

The chain carries TRBV6-1 and TRBJ2-7; D unclear. The CDR3 has 11 residues. Germline V gene sequence: CDR1 MNHNS, CDR2 SASEGT. The V and J ends lost 4 bases and 3 bases respectively, with 4 bases between them. The CDR3 loop is CASSVVYEQYF. CDR3 bases: TGTGCCAGCAGTGTCGTCTACGAGCAGTACTTC.

The chain is built from TRBV7-2 and TRBJ2-7; 9 bases are shared with TRBD2. CDR3 length equals 14 residues. In germline, CDR1 is SGHTA, CDR2 FQGNSA. V lost 3 bases and J lost 3; bases outside the gene matches: 3. Here the CDR3 reads CASSLGLAIYEQYF. For the CDR3, the DNA is TGTGCCAGCAGCTTGGGACTAGCTATCTACGAGCAGTACTTC.

This chain links TRBV7-2 with TRBJ2-7; 9 nucleotides match TRBD1. CDR3 length equals 16 residues. Germline V gene lookup returns CDR1 SGHTA and CDR2 FQGNSA. Trimming at V came to 7 bases and at J to 4 bases, leaving 14 bases not matched to a gene. CDR3 bases: TGTGCCAGCACCCCGTCCTCGGGGACAGGGTTTTACGAGCAGTACTTC. Translating gives CASTPSSGTGFYEQYF.

The chain has TRBV28 and TRBJ2-2, with D possibly TRBD2 on 7 matching bases. This CDR3 region has 14 residues. The germline V gene has CDR1 MDHEN and CDR2 SYDVKM. V was clipped by 7 bases and J by 6 bases, with 15 bases between them. The DNA for the CDR3 is TGTGCCAGCACCTCGGGGGGCTGGGCCGGGGAGCTGTTTTTT. It translates to CASTSGGWAGELFF.

The CDR3 nucleotides read TGTGCCAGCAGTTACGAGGGGACAGGGGGCTACGAGCAGTACTTC. Amino acids: CASSYEGTGGYEQYF. This chain joins TRBV6-6 and TRBJ2-7, with 11 nucleotides matching TRBD1. J was trimmed by 3 bases and V by 2 bases; bases with no gene match: 3. The CDR3 extends over 15 amino acids. The V gene's germline CDR1 is MNHNY and CDR2 SVGAGI (reference sequence).

This clone was seen only once. The V call is TRBV11-3, the J call TRBJ2-7; 7 nucleotides align to TRBD2. The CDR3 contains 13 residues. Unmatched junction bases numbered 1, after V lost 3 bases and J lost 2 bases. CDR1 is SGHNT and CDR2 is YENEEA in the germline V gene. CDR3 DNA: TGTGCCAGCAGCTTCGGGGGGACCTACGAGCAGTACTTC. It specifies CASSFGGTYEQYF.

The V call is TRBV7-2, the J call TRBJ2-1, with TRBD2 matching over 8 bases. V was pared by 1 base and J by 8 bases, with 13 bases of the junction left unmatched. The CDR3 loop spans 17 amino acids. Germline-derived CDR1 and CDR2 are SGHTA and FQGNSA. CDR3 nucleotides: TGTGCCAGCAGCTTAGTTCCGGCGGGGGGCCTAACCGATGAGCAGTTCTTC. Residues: CASSLVPAGGLTDEQFF.

The chain combines TRBV10-3 with TRBJ1-5; the D is unclear. There are 17 residues in the CDR3. Germline values: CDR1 ENHRY, CDR2 SYGVKD. The ends were cut back, 0 bases at V and 0 bases at J, with 12 bases in the middle. Here the CDR3 reads CAISESSLANSNQPQHF. In DNA form, the CDR3 reads TGTGCCATCAGTGAGTCGTCGCTGGCAAATAGCAATCAGCCCCAGCATTTT.

The V call is TRBV6-4, the J call TRBJ2-1; the match to TRBD2 covers 13 bases. The CDR3 loop spans 17 amino acids. The germline V gene encodes CDR1 MRHNA and CDR2 SNTAGT. V shed 5 bases and J 12 bases; nucleotides not matched to a gene: 16. CDR3 protein: CASSTGTSGVEVKGQFF. CDR3 nucleotide sequence: TGTGCCAGCAGTACCGGGACTAGCGGGGTCGAAGTGAAGGGGCAGTTCTTC.

The chain is built from TRBV5-6 and TRBJ1-1; the D gene is possibly TRBD1 (6 bases). The CDR3 contains 17 residues. CDR1 is SGHDT, CDR2 YYEEEE, per germline. V shed 3 bases and J shed 0 bases, with 18 bases lying between them. The CDR3, as DNA: TGTGCCAGCAGCTCGACAGGAATCTGGCGGGTGAACACTGAAGCTTTCTTT. Amino acids: CASSSTGIWRVNTEAFF.

The genes are TRBV27 and TRBJ2-1; D not resolved. The CDR3 runs 14 residues. Trimming pared 6 bases from V and 5 bases from J, leaving 14 bases between. The V gene's germline CDR1 is MNHEY and CDR2 SMNVEV (reference sequence). This CDR3 reads CASSNGRKDNEQFF. CDR3 DNA: TGTGCCAGCAGCAATGGGCGCAAAGACAATGAGCAGTTCTTC.

The chain uses TRBV27 and TRBJ2-6; perhaps TRBD2 as D (5 bases). This CDR3 spans 14 amino acids. Trimming cost V 5 bases and J 4 bases, with 9 bases left between them. Germline V lookup: CDR1 MNHEY, CDR2 SMNVEV (reference sequence). CDR3: CASSPRGGANVLTF. Here the CDR3 DNA reads TGTGCCAGCAGTCCCCGAGGGGGGGCCAACGTCCTGACTTTC.

The chain couples TRBV2 to TRBJ2-4, with 9 positions matching TRBD2. The CDR3 spans 15 residues. V lost 5 bases and J lost 8; bases outside the gene matches: 10. Germline V gives CDR1 SNHLY, CDR2 FYNNEI. The DNA for the CDR3 is TGTGCCAGCAGTTCACAGGGACTAGCCCCGGACATTCAGTACTTC. Its translation: CASSSQGLAPDIQYF.

This rearrangement joins TRBV7-2 to TRBJ2-5; the match to TRBD2 covers 9 bases. The CDR3 sequence is 16 residues long. In germline, CDR1 is SGHTA, CDR2 FQGNSA. V was clipped by 5 bases and J by 1 base; unmatched bases: 8. The CDR3 nucleotides are TGTGCCAGCAGCCACGGCGGGGGGGCCGGCCAAGAGACCCAGTACTTC. This gives the protein CASSHGGGAGQETQYF.